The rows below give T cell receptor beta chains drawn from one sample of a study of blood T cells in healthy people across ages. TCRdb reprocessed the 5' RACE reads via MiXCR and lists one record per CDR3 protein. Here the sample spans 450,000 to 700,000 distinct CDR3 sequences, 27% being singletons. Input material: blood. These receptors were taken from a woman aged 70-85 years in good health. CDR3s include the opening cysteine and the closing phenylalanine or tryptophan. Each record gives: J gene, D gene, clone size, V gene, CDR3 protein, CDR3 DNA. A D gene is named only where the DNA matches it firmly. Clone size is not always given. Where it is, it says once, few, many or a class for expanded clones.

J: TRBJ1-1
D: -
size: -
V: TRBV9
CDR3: CASSVDSGVWNTEAFF
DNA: TGTGCCAGCAGCGTAGACTCAGGGGTGTGGAACACTGAAGCTTTCTTT

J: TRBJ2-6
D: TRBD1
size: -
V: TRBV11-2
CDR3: CASSTLPWTGGYSGANVLTF
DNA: TGTGCCAGCAGCACCCTTCCCTGGACAGGGGGTTACTCTGGGGCCAACGTCCTGACTTTC

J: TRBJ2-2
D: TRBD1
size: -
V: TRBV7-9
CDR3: CASSLGVMGQSDGELFF
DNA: TGTGCCAGCAGCTTAGGGGTCATGGGACAGTCCGACGGGGAGCTGTTTTTT

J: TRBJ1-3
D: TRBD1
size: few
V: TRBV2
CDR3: CASSEALRGPGNTIYF
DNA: TGTGCCAGCAGTGAAGCGCTTAGGGGGCCTGGAAACACCATATATTTT

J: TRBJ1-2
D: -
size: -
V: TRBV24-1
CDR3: CATNSRDNLYGYTF
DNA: TGTGCCACCAACTCCCGGGACAATCTCTATGGCTACACCTTC

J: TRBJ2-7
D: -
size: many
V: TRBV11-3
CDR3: CASSLEDTYEQYF
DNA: TGTGCCAGCAGCTTGGAGGACACGTACGAGCAGTACTTC

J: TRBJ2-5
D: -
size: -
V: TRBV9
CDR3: CASSVMGGQETQYF
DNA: TGTGCCAGCAGCGTAATGGGGGGTCAAGAGACCCAGTACTTC

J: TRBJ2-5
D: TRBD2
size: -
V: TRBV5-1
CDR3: CASSLAVPGTSYTQETQYF
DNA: TGCGCCAGCAGCTTGGCCGTTCCCGGGACTAGCTATACCCAAGAGACCCAGTACTTC

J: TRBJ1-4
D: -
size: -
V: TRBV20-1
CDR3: CSATLRFGNEKLFF
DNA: TGCAGTGCTACGCTCAGGTTTGGGAATGAAAAACTGTTTTTT

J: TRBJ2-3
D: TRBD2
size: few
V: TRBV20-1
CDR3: CSARDGAGVTDTQYF
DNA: TGCAGTGCTAGAGATGGGGCGGGAGTCACAGATACGCAGTATTTT

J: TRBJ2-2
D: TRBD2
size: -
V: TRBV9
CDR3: CASSVAGLAGGFTGELFF
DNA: TGTGCCAGCAGCGTCGCCGGACTAGCGGGAGGCTTCACCGGGGAGCTGTTTTTT

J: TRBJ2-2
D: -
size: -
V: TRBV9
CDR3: CASSVVRGDGTGELFF
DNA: TGTGCCAGCAGTGTCGTGAGGGGGGATGGCACCGGGGAGCTGTTTTTT

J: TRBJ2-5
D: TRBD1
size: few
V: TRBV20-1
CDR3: CSARVAGDSQETQYF
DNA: TGCAGTGCTAGAGTGGCTGGGGACAGCCAAGAGACCCAGTACTTC

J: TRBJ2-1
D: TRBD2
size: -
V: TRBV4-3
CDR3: CASSQVWGAGGNNEQFF
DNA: TGCGCCAGCAGCCAAGTGTGGGGAGCGGGGGGGAACAATGAGCAGTTCTTC

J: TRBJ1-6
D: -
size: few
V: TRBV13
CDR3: CASSFPGSPLHF
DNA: TGTGCCAGCAGCTTTCCTGGGTCACCCCTCCACTTT

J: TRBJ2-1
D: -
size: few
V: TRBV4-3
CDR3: CASSQEFHSPNEQFF
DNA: TGCGCCAGCAGCCAAGAATTCCACAGCCCCAATGAGCAGTTCTTC

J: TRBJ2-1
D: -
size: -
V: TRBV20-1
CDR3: CSAPPRGGHNEQFF
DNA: TGCAGCGCCCCCCCAAGGGGGGGCCACAATGAGCAGTTCTTC

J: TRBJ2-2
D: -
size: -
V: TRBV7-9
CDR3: CASSLSSTSGGELFF
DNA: TGTGCCAGCAGCCTTTCCTCCACCTCGGGCGGGGAGCTGTTTTTT

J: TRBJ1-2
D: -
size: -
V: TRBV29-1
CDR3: CSVAMDYGYTF
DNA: TGCAGCGTTGCGATGGACTATGGCTACACCTTC

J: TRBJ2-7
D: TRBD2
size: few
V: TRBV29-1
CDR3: CSVLRGAGEAYEQYF
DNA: TGCAGCGTTCTCCGGGGAGCGGGGGAGGCCTACGAGCAGTACTTC

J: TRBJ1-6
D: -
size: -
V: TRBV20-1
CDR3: CSATGDLSYNSPLHF
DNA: TGCAGTGCTACAGGGGACCTCTCCTATAATTCACCCCTCCACTTT

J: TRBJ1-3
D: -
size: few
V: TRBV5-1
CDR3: CASSRAPRAGAGNTIYF
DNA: TGCGCCAGCAGCCGGGCTCCCCGGGCGGGGGCTGGAAACACCATATATTTT

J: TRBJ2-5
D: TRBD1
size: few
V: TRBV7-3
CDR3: CASSLDRDRGLKTQYF
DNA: TGTGCCAGCAGTTTGGACCGGGACAGGGGGCTCAAGACCCAGTACTTC

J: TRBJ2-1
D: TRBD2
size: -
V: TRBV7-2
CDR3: CASSLTPGGADEQFF
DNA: TGCGCCAGCAGCTTAACGCCGGGGGGGGCCGATGAGCAGTTCTTC

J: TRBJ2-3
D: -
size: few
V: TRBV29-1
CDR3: CSVGVGQGEDTQYF
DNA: TGCAGCGTTGGGGTCGGGCAGGGAGAAGATACGCAGTATTTT

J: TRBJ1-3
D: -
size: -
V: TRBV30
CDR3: CAWSTAGVSGNTIYF
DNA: TGTGCCTGGAGTACGGCAGGGGTCTCTGGAAACACTATATATTTT

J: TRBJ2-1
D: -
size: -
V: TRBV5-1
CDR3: CASSLQSRDSEPPREQFF
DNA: TGCGCCAGCAGCTTACAATCCCGGGACTCGGAACCACCACGGGAGCAGTTCTTC

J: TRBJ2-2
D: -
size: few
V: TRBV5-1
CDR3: CASSLRRGGLNTGELFF
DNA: TGCGCCAGCAGCTTGAGGAGGGGGGGACTGAACACCGGGGAGCTGTTTTTT

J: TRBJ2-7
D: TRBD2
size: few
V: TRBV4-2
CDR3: CASSQDGASGRFAPYEQYF
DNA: TGTGCCAGCAGCCAAGATGGGGCTAGCGGGAGGTTCGCCCCCTACGAGCAGTACTTC

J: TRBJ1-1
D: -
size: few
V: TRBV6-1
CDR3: CASTNYVSLGAFF
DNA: TGTGCCAGCACCAATTACGTCTCATTGGGGGCTTTCTTT

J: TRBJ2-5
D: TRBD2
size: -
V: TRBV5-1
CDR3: CASSLFSGGGETQYF
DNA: TGCGCCAGCAGCTTGTTCAGCGGGGGAGGAGAGACCCAGTACTTC

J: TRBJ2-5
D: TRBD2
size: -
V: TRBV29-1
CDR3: CSVEASGSIQETQYF
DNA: TGCAGCGTTGAGGCTAGCGGGAGCATACAAGAGACCCAGTACTTC

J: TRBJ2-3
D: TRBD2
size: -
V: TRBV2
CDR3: CASSPTSGGTDTQYF
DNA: TGTGCCAGCAGTCCTACTAGCGGGGGAACAGATACGCAGTATTTT

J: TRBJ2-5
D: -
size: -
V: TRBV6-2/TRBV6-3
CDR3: CASSRLGGQETQYF
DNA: TGTGCCAGCAGCCGCCTTGGAGGGCAAGAGACCCAGTACTTC

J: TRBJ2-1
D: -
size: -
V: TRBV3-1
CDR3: CASSNRDNNEQFF
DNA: TGTGCCAGCAGCAACCGGGACAACAATGAGCAGTTCTTC

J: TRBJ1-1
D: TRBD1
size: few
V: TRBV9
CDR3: CASSASTGVNTEAFF
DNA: TGTGCCAGCAGCGCCAGCACAGGGGTTAACACTGAAGCTTTCTTT

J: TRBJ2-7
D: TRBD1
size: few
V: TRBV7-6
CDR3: CASSSLRAGGAGEQYF
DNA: TGTGCCAGCAGCTCTCTCCGCGCAGGGGGCGCGGGGGAGCAGTACTTC

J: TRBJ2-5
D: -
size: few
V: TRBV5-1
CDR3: CASSLLIGGEETQYF
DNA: TGCGCCAGCAGCTTACTCATAGGGGGGGAAGAGACCCAGTACTTC

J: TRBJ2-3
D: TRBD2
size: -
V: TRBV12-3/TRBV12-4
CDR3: CASSLGRSGGTDTQYF
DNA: TGTGCCAGCAGTTTGGGGAGAAGCGGGGGGACAGATACGCAATATTTT

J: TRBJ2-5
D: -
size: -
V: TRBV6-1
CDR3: CASSGAGLPKTQYF
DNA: TGTGCCAGCAGTGGAGCTGGTCTACCTAAGACCCAGTACTTC

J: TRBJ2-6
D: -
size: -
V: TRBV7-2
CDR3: CASTTGGAGANVLTF
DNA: TGTGCCAGCACCACTGGGGGCGCTGGGGCCAACGTCCTGACTTTC

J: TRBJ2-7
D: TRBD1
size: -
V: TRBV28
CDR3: CASSLRDRVLYEQYF
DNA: TGTGCCAGCAGTCTCCGGGACAGGGTCTTGTACGAGCAGTACTTC

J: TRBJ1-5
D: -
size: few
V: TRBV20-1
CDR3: CSARRQEGSNQPQHF
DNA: TGCAGTGCTCGGAGACAGGAGGGGAGCAATCAGCCCCAGCATTTT

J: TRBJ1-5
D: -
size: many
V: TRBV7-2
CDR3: CASSLANQPQHF
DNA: TGTGCCAGCAGCTTAGCAAATCAGCCCCAGCATTTT

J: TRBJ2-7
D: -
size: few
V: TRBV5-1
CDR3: CASRLVASLNYEQYF
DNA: TGCGCCAGCAGGCTGGTCGCTAGCCTAAACTACGAGCAGTACTTC

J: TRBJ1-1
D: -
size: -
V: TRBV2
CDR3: CASSGQRLNTEAFF
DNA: TGTGCCAGCAGTGGCCAGAGGCTGAACACTGAAGCTTTCTTT

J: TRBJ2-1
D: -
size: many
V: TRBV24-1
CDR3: CATSELSGRGSYNEQFF
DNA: TGTGCCACCAGTGAACTGAGTGGGCGAGGCTCCTACAATGAGCAGTTCTTC

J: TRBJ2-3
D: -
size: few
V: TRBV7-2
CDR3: CASSLVPGTDTQYF
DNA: TGTGCCAGCAGCTTGGTACCCGGCACAGATACGCAGTATTTT